These T cell receptor beta chains were read from a single sample in a study of human T cells and chemical hapten exposure. Each CDR3 protein gets one entry after TCRdb re-called the RACE reads with MiXCR. Here the sample spans approximately 80,000 distinct CDR3 sequences, about 7.5% being singletons. Material: whole blood, obtained in connection with sensitization to the hapten diphenylcyclopropenone (DPC). These receptors came from a woman between 25 and 40 years old with alopecia areata. Some clones in this sample may be carry-over from other donors' samples. The CDR3 runs from the conserved cysteine through the conserved F or W. The order of the fields is J gene, D gene, clone size, V gene, CDR3 DNA, CDR3 protein. The D gene is left open where the match is weak. The listing skips clone size in some rows; elsewhere it reads once, few, many or a size class.

TRBJ2-7,.,.,TRBV30,TGTGCCTGGAGTGTTGAGGTAGAGCAGTACTTC,CAWSVEVEQYF
TRBJ1-5,TRBD1,.,TRBV6-6,TGTGCCAGCAGGGTACCGGGACAGGGCAATCAGCCCCAGCATTTT,CASRVPGQGNQPQHF
TRBJ2-4,.,.,TRBV4-1,TGCGCCAGCAGCCAAGTGTCGGCGTTGCAAGCCGAAAACATTCAGTACTTC,CASSQVSALQAENIQYF
TRBJ2-5,TRBD1,few,TRBV7-9,TGTGCCAGCAGCTTCCGGGACAGCCAAGAGACCCAGTACTTC,CASSFRDSQETQYF
TRBJ2-7,TRBD1,few,TRBV14,TGTGCCAGCAGCCTCCGTCCTGGACAGGGCAACCACTACGAGCAGTACTTC,CASSLRPGQGNHYEQYF
TRBJ1-2,.,.,TRBV15,TGTGCCACCAGCAGAGATAAAGGGGTGGGTGGCTACACCTTC,CATSRDKGVGGYTF
TRBJ1-1,TRBD1,few,TRBV7-9,TGTGCCAGCTTGTCCGGGACAGGGGATGAAGCTTTCTTT,CASLSGTGDEAFF
TRBJ2-5,.,.,TRBV7-3,TGTGCCAGCAGCTTAGGAAGGATTGAGACCCAGTACTTC,CASSLGRIETQYF
TRBJ1-5,.,few,TRBV5-1,TGCGCCAGCAGCTTGGGTGCTGGGAAGGAGCCCCAGCATTTT,CASSLGAGKEPQHF
TRBJ2-3,.,many,TRBV7-8,TGTGCCAGCGGGGGGGGGACAGTGGTATTCACAGATACGCAGTATTTT,CASGGGTVVFTDTQYF
TRBJ1-2,.,.,TRBV6-5,TGTGCCAGCAGACTTGGTCCTTCCTACTATGGCTACACCTTC,CASRLGPSYYGYTF
TRBJ1-4,.,.,TRBV6-5,TGTGCCAGCAGCTTGCGCGATGGGTCCCCTAATGAAAAACTGTTTTTT,CASSLRDGSPNEKLFF
TRBJ2-3,TRBD2,.,TRBV7-9,TGTGCCAGCAGACTACAATCGGGGGGGGCAGATACGCAGTATTTT,CASRLQSGGADTQYF
TRBJ2-5,TRBD2,few,TRBV12-3/TRBV12-4,TGTGCCAGCAGTCCAAATAGCGGGGGGGCCTCAGAGACCCAGTACTTC,CASSPNSGGASETQYF
TRBJ2-3,.,.,TRBV10-3,TGTGCCATCAGTGCCGCACAGTTCCTTTCAGATACGCAGTATTTT,CAISAAQFLSDTQYF
TRBJ1-5,.,few,TRBV12-3/TRBV12-4,TGTGCCAGTACGGGCCTCCATAGCAATCAGCCCCAGCATTTT,CASTGLHSNQPQHF
TRBJ2-7,.,many,TRBV12-3/TRBV12-4,TGTGCCAGCAGTTCGACAGGGGCCCGGGGGGAAGAGCAGTACTTC,CASSSTGARGEEQYF
TRBJ1-2,TRBD1,.,TRBV14,TGTGCCAGCAGTCGGACAGGGCTATATGGCTACACCTTC,CASSRTGLYGYTF
TRBJ1-1,.,.,TRBV6-6,TGTGCCAGCAGTTATCTTTCCCACACTGAAGCTTTCTTT,CASSYLSHTEAFF
TRBJ2-2,.,many,TRBV4-2,TGTGCCAGCAGCCAGGCCGACGGACGCCCGGACACCGGGGAGCTGTTTTTT,CASSQADGRPDTGELFF
TRBJ1-1,.,many,TRBV18,TGTGCCAGCTCACCACCGAACACTGAAGCTTTCTTT,CASSPPNTEAFF
TRBJ2-3,TRBD2,many,TRBV19,TGTGCCTCCAACCCGGGGGGGACATTGGATACGCAGTATTTT,CASNPGGTLDTQYF
TRBJ2-1,.,many,TRBV7-3,TGTGCCAGCAGCTTAGCCCCTGACGGGTACAATGAGCAGTTCTTC,CASSLAPDGYNEQFF
TRBJ2-7,TRBD2,few,TRBV6-5,TGTGCCAGCAGTGAGACTAGCGGGGGGTTCTCCTACGAGCAGTACTTC,CASSETSGGFSYEQYF
TRBJ1-5,.,many,TRBV2,TGTGCCAGCAGCGTGAACAGGGTTGGTCAGCCCCAGCATTTT,CASSVNRVGQPQHF
TRBJ2-3,TRBD2,many,TRBV18,TGTGCCAGCTCCCCGGGACTAGCGGGGGCAGATACGCAGTATTTT,CASSPGLAGADTQYF
TRBJ2-3,.,many,TRBV2,TGTGCCAGCAGTGAGCGGGCACGTCCCACAGATACGCAGTATTTT,CASSERARPTDTQYF
TRBJ1-1,.,many,TRBV4-2,TGTGCCAGCAGCCAAGATTTCGGAACTGAAGCTTTCTTT,CASSQDFGTEAFF
TRBJ1-4,TRBD1,few,TRBV6-1,TGTGCCAGCAGTCCGGGACAGGGGGTTTATAATGAAAAACTGTTTTTT,CASSPGQGVYNEKLFF